The next 29 T cell receptor beta chains were all read from a single sample in a study of blood T cell repertoires in COVID-19. Using immunoSEQ multiplex PCR, the repertoire was profiled, and TCRdb retains in-frame clones only, with some absent. The data show some 310,000 clones, around 86% seen once. Sequences were obtained from peripheral blood. Receptors were obtained from a man between 45 and 60 years old with active or convalescent COVID-19.

J is TRBJ2-3 and V is TRBV12-3 or TRBV12-4; 8 nucleotides align to TRBD1. V trimming: 8 bases; J trimming: 7 bases; junction bases outside the gene matches: 2. There are 11 residues in the CDR3. CDR3: CASQGAYTQYF. The CDR3 DNA reads as TGTGCCAGCCAGGGGGCTTATACGCAGTATTTT.

The V and J genes are TRBV9 and TRBJ2-1; a possible D gene is TRBD1 (6 bases). V dropped 3 bases and J dropped 5 bases, with 15 bases sitting between them. Germline V CDR1 and CDR2: SGDLS, YYNGEE. The CDR3 is 15 residues long. CDR3 protein: CASSGFRGLDNEQFF. DNA of the CDR3: TGTGCCAGCAGCGGATTTAGGGGGTTGGACAATGAGCAGTTCTTC.

A few counts support this clone. J is TRBJ2-1 and V is TRBV10-3; TRBD2 agrees at 12 bases. The CDR3 is 17 amino acids. V dropped 5 bases and J dropped 4; count of bases not matched to a gene: 9. CDR1 is ENHRY and CDR2 is SYGVKD in the germline V gene. The CDR3 DNA sequence: TGTGCCATCAGTTTCTCTAGCGGGAGGGCCATATACAATGAGCAGTTCTTC. Translation: CAISFSSGRAIYNEQFF.

V usage is TRBV7-2 and J usage is TRBJ2-1; 9 bases are shared with TRBD1. The V segment lost 5 bases and the J segment 2 bases; nucleotides outside the gene matches: 4. The CDR3 contains 15 residues. The germline V gene encodes CDR1 SGHTA and CDR2 FQGNSA. The CDR3 DNA reads TGTGCCAGCAGCATACAGGGGGCTCCCTACAATGAGCAGTTCTTC. This translates into CASSIQGAPYNEQFF. The variable domain in full, completed from reference TRBV7-2 and TRBJ2-1, reads GAGVSQSPSNKVTEKGKDVELRCDPISGHTALYWYRQSLGQGLEFLIYFQGNSAPDKSGLPSDRFSAERTGGSVSTLTIQRTQQEDSAVYLCASSIQGAPYNEQFFGPGTRLTVL.

The rearrangement links TRBV6-5 to TRBJ1-5; no reliable D call. The germline CDR1 and CDR2 sequences are MNHEY and SVGAGI. This CDR3 contains 15 residues. The V end was cut by 0 bases, the J end by 7 bases, with 13 bases between. In DNA form, the CDR3 reads TGTGCCAGCAGTTACTCGGTCGGGTTTGGCCAGCCCCAGCATTTT. Its protein product is CASSYSVGFGQPQHF.

V usage is TRBV18 and J usage is TRBJ2-2, with a possible D match to TRBD2 (6 bases). With 6 bases removed from V and 6 bases from J, the gap between germline ends came to 17 bases. The CDR3 extends over 15 amino acids. CDR1 and CDR2 from the germline V gene are KGHSH and LQKENI. CDR3: CASSNQGLPSGELFF. In DNA, the CDR3 is TGTGCCAGCTCCAACCAGGGACTCCCATCCGGGGAGCTGTTTTTT.

Turning to this clone: At the DNA level, this CDR3 is encoded by other sequences in the same sample as well. The CDR3 loop reads CASSVGTSGSSYNEQFF. DNA for the CDR3: TGTGCCAGCAGCGTAGGTACTAGCGGTTCCTCCTACAATGAGCAGTTCTTC. The gene calls are TRBV9 and TRBJ2-1; 8 nucleotides match TRBD2. The CDR3 contains 17 residues. Germline V gives CDR1 SGDLS, CDR2 YYNGEE. J lost 0 bases, V lost 0 bases, and 5 bases had no gene match.

The chain is built from TRBV9 and TRBJ2-1, with TRBD2 matching over 10 bases. The CDR3 covers 17 residues. The V gene end was trimmed by 3 bases and the J gene end by 0 bases; junction bases not matched to a gene: 6. CDR1 SGDLS and CDR2 YYNGEE come from the germline V gene. The CDR3 DNA is TGTGCCAGCAGCGGAGCTAGCGGGGGTAGCTCCTACAATGAGCAGTTCTTC. Protein product: CASSGASGGSSYNEQFF.

This chain uses TRBV10-3 with TRBJ1-1; TRBD1 matches at 7 bases. This CDR3 is built from 14 residues. Unmatched junction bases numbered 6, after V lost 3 bases and J lost 5 bases. CDR1 and CDR2 (germline): ENHRY, SYGVKD. CDR3 amino acids: CAISDGQAVTEAFF. CDR3 bases: TGTGCCATCAGTGATGGACAGGCCGTGACTGAAGCTTTCTTT.

The chain couples TRBV5-1 to TRBJ2-2; 7 positions match TRBD2. V gave up 1 base and J gave up 3 bases; unmatched junction bases: 3. Germline lookup yields CDR1 SGHRS and CDR2 YFSETQ. The CDR3 is 15 residues long. DNA for the CDR3: TGCGCCAGCAGCTTGATACGGGGGGACACCGGGGAGCTGTTTTTT. Protein: CASSLIRGDTGELFF.

In this sample, this clone turned up a few times. The chain combines TRBV3-1 (or the pseudogene TRBV3-2) with TRBJ1-1; a possible D gene is TRBD1 (5 bases). This CDR3 is 13 amino acids long. Germline lookup yields CDR1 LGHDT and CDR2 YNNKEL (reference sequence). Trimming stripped 3 bases from V and 0 bases from J, with 5 bases between. In DNA, the CDR3 is TGTGCCAGCAGCCAGACAGTGAACACTGAAGCTTTCTTT. It is translated as CASSQTVNTEAFF.

The rearrangement links TRBV6-5 to TRBJ1-2; D not certain. The V end was cut by 7 bases, the J end by 4 bases, with 16 bases between. Germline loops: CDR1 MNHEY, CDR2 SVGAGI. The CDR3 is made up of 14 amino acids. The CDR3 region is CASTIEEAGYGYTF. The CDR3 nucleotides read TGTGCCAGCACTATCGAAGAGGCCGGCTATGGCTACACCTTC.

This chain connects TRBV4-1 to TRBJ2-1; perhaps TRBD1 as D (6 bases). The germline CDR1 and CDR2 sequences are MGHRA and YSYEKL. V was shortened by 3 bases and J by 4 bases, with 13 bases between the two germline ends. CDR3 length equals 15 residues. CDR3 nucleotide sequence: TGCGCCAGCAGCCAGGACCCGGACAGTTACAATGAGCAGTTCTTC. The encoded protein is CASSQDPDSYNEQFF.

J is TRBJ1-2 and V is TRBV28, with a weak D call TRBD1 (6 bases). The CDR3 has 16 amino acids. Germline CDR1 is MDHEN and CDR2 is SYDVKM. Trimming removed 8 bases from V and 0 bases from J, with 19 bases in between. The CDR3 region has the DNA TGTGCCAGCTCCCTTTTTGGGGGCGGCCCTAACTATGGCTACACCTTC. This gives the protein CASSLFGGGPNYGYTF.

As regards this clone: Other DNA sequences from this sample encode an identical CDR3 as well. The chain combines TRBV27 with TRBJ2-7, with TRBD2 identical over 8 bases. Germline V gene lookup returns CDR1 MNHEY and CDR2 SMNVEV (reference sequence). This CDR3 comprises 16 residues. Losses at the gene ends were 5 bases for V and 5 bases for J; bases not matched to a gene: 14. The CDR3 bases are TGTGCCAGCAGTCTAAACCCTCCGGGACTAGGGGACGAGCAGTACTTC. Amino acids: CASSLNPPGLGDEQYF.

This clone was picked up one time. The V gene is TRBV5-3, the J gene TRBJ1-1; TRBD1 matches at 7 bases. TRBV5-3 is given ORF status, its function remaining uncertain. J gave up 0 bases and V 0 bases, and 5 bases lay outside the gene matches. The CDR3 contains 16 residues. CDR3 DNA: TGTGCCAGAAGCTTGGTAGGGGGCGTCGTGAACACTGAAGCTTTCTTT. Translated, it gives CARSLVGGVVNTEAFF.

The J gene is TRBJ1-1, the V gene TRBV28; 9 nucleotides align to TRBD1. In germline, CDR1 is MDHEN, CDR2 SYDVKM. The CDR3 is 16 amino acids. J gave up 1 base and V 0 bases, and 3 bases lay outside the gene matches. The CDR3 spells CASSLWGQGGNTEAFF. The CDR3 nucleotides are TGTGCCAGCAGTTTATGGGGACAGGGCGGGAACACTGAAGCTTTCTTT.

The genes are TRBV5-1 and TRBJ2-1, with TRBD2 matching 8 bases. V lost 4 bases and J lost 5; bases outside the gene matches: 14. The CDR3 covers 17 residues. CDR1 is SGHRS, CDR2 YFSETQ, per germline. The CDR3 nucleotides read TGCGCCAGCAGCCCCATATCGGGAGGGCCAGTCCACAATGAGCAGTTCTTC. This sequence encodes CASSPISGGPVHNEQFF.

This chain's CDR3 is CASSIKTGVASNEQFF. In DNA form, the CDR3 reads TGTGCCAGTAGTATTAAGACCGGGGTAGCTTCCAATGAGCAGTTCTTC. The chain uses TRBV19 and TRBJ2-1; D perhaps matches TRBD2 (5 bases). V lost 3 bases and J lost 6, with 18 bases in between. The germline CDR1 and CDR2 sequences are LNHDA and SQIVND (reference sequence). This CDR3 region has 16 residues.

The chain carries TRBV5-6 and TRBJ1-1, with D perhaps TRBD1 (5 bases). This CDR3 has 13 amino acids. Between the trimmed V and J ends, which lost 4 bases and 6 bases, there was a span of 13 bases. Germline CDR1 reads SGHDT; CDR2 reads YYEEEE. For the CDR3, the DNA is TGTGCCAGCAGCCTGCGGGGGGGAGCTGAAGCTTTCTTT. It codes for CASSLRGGAEAFF.

The CDR3 is CAWLGQESSYEQYF. CDR3 DNA sequence: TGTGCCTGGTTGGGACAGGAGAGCTCCTACGAGCAGTACTTC. This sequence joins TRBV30 and TRBJ2-7, with 8 bases that match TRBD1. There are 14 residues in the CDR3. The germline gives CDR1 GTSNPN, CDR2 SVGIG (reference sequence). The trim removed 5 bases at V and 0 bases at J, leaving 6 bases unmatched.

The chain recombines TRBV18 with TRBJ1-2; 8 nucleotides line up with TRBD1. CDR3 length equals 15 residues. The V and J ends lost 6 bases and 4 bases, in that order; junction bases with no gene match: 10. From germline, CDR1 is KGHSH and CDR2 LQKENI. This chain's CDR3 is CASSPGGPPGYGYTF. The CDR3 nucleotides read TGTGCCAGCTCCCCAGGGGGCCCGCCCGGCTATGGCTACACCTTC.

This clone appeared a single time. The chain joins TRBV9 to TRBJ2-2, with TRBD2 matching over 7 bases. The CDR3 is 15 residues long. The J segment lost 6 bases and the V segment lost 0 bases, leaving 5 bases of the junction unmatched. The V gene's germline CDR1 is SGDLS and CDR2 YYNGEE. In nucleotides, the CDR3 is TGTGCCAGCAGCGTAGGACCGGGAGGATCCGGGGAGCTGTTTTTT. This gives the protein CASSVGPGGSGELFF.

The chain links TRBV27 to TRBJ1-2; TRBD1 matches 9 bases. Per the germline V gene, CDR1 is MNHEY and CDR2 is SMNVEV (reference sequence). V shed 0 bases, J shed 6 bases, and the junction held 2 bases outside the gene matches. This CDR3 has 14 residues. CDR3 bases: TGTGCCAGCAGTTTATCCGGGACAGGGAATGGCTACACCTTC. Protein: CASSLSGTGNGYTF.

This clone showed up just once. DNA of the CDR3: TGTGCCAGCTCACCTGCGGGGAGTAATAACTATGGCTACACCTTC. This translates into CASSPAGSNNYGYTF. This chain links TRBV18 with TRBJ1-2; no firm D call. The V end lost 3 bases, the J end lost 1 base, and 12 bases lay between the germline ends. The CDR3 totals 15 residues. Germline CDR1 reads KGHSH; CDR2 reads LQKENI.

The chain employs TRBV30 and TRBJ1-4; possible D gene TRBD1, 5 bases. The length of the CDR3 is 13 residues. Deletions cut 2 bases from V and 8 bases from J, with 12 bases between. Germline CDR1 GTSNPN, CDR2 SVGIG (reference sequence). Here the CDR3 DNA reads TGTGCCTGGAGTTCGGGGGGAAGAGAAAAACTGTTTTTT. Encoded protein: CAWSSGGREKLFF.

The chain has TRBV5-4 and TRBJ2-5; a possible D gene is TRBD1 (6 bases). Germline-derived CDR1 and CDR2 are SGHNT and YYREEE (reference sequence). The CDR3 totals 16 residues. V dropped 3 bases and J dropped 2 bases, with 17 bases sitting between them. The CDR3 here is CASSSKQGRGQETQYF. Here the CDR3 DNA reads TGTGCCAGCAGCTCAAAACAGGGAAGGGGTCAAGAGACCCAGTACTTC.

The chain links TRBV4-1 to TRBJ1-1; 8 nucleotides match TRBD1. Germline loops: CDR1 MGHRA, CDR2 YSYEKL. This CDR3 contains 15 residues. Trimming cost V 3 bases and J 0 bases; bases outside gene matches: 3. For the CDR3, the DNA is TGCGCCAGCAGCCAGGCGGACAGGGTGAACACTGAAGCTTTCTTT. It encodes CASSQADRVNTEAFF.

This rearrangement joins TRBV27 to TRBJ2-7; maybe TRBD1 (5 bases). Trimming took off 2 bases at V and 5 bases at J, with 10 bases between the two ends. The V gene's germline CDR1 is MNHEY and CDR2 SMNVEV (reference sequence). The CDR3 contains 13 residues. CDR3 residues: CASSLRQGDEQYF. DNA of the CDR3: TGTGCCAGCAGTTTAAGACAAGGGGACGAGCAGTACTTC.